This T cell receptor (beta chain) was captured by sequencing in a study of PD-L1 blockade in urothelial cancer. Time point defined: pretreatment peripheral blood. Patients each gave 1 to 8 samples, pretreatment and on-treatment. Whole-study results and caveats: Having blood TCR clonality under the median before treatment predicted better survival.

Synthetic templates analogous to TCR were spiked into all PCRs individually. Assay used: immunoSEQ multiplex PCR; TCRdb lists only in-frame clones, some missing. The sample has about 52,000 clones; approximately 88% are singletons. The CDR3 consists of 11 residues. Deletions cut 3 bases from V and 8 bases from J, with 7 bases between. Germline loops: CDR1 DFQATT, CDR2 SNEGSKA (reference sequence). A word on this clone: What it binds is not known.

The source was PBMCs, collected around atezolizumab (anti-PD-L1) treatment. This TCR was sampled from a man between 50 and 59 years old with urothelial cancer. The V and J genes are TRBV20-1 and TRBJ1-4; D uncertain. CDR3 coding DNA: TGCAGTGCTAGTGCGGTAGAAAAACTGTTTTTT. This encodes CSASAVEKLFF.